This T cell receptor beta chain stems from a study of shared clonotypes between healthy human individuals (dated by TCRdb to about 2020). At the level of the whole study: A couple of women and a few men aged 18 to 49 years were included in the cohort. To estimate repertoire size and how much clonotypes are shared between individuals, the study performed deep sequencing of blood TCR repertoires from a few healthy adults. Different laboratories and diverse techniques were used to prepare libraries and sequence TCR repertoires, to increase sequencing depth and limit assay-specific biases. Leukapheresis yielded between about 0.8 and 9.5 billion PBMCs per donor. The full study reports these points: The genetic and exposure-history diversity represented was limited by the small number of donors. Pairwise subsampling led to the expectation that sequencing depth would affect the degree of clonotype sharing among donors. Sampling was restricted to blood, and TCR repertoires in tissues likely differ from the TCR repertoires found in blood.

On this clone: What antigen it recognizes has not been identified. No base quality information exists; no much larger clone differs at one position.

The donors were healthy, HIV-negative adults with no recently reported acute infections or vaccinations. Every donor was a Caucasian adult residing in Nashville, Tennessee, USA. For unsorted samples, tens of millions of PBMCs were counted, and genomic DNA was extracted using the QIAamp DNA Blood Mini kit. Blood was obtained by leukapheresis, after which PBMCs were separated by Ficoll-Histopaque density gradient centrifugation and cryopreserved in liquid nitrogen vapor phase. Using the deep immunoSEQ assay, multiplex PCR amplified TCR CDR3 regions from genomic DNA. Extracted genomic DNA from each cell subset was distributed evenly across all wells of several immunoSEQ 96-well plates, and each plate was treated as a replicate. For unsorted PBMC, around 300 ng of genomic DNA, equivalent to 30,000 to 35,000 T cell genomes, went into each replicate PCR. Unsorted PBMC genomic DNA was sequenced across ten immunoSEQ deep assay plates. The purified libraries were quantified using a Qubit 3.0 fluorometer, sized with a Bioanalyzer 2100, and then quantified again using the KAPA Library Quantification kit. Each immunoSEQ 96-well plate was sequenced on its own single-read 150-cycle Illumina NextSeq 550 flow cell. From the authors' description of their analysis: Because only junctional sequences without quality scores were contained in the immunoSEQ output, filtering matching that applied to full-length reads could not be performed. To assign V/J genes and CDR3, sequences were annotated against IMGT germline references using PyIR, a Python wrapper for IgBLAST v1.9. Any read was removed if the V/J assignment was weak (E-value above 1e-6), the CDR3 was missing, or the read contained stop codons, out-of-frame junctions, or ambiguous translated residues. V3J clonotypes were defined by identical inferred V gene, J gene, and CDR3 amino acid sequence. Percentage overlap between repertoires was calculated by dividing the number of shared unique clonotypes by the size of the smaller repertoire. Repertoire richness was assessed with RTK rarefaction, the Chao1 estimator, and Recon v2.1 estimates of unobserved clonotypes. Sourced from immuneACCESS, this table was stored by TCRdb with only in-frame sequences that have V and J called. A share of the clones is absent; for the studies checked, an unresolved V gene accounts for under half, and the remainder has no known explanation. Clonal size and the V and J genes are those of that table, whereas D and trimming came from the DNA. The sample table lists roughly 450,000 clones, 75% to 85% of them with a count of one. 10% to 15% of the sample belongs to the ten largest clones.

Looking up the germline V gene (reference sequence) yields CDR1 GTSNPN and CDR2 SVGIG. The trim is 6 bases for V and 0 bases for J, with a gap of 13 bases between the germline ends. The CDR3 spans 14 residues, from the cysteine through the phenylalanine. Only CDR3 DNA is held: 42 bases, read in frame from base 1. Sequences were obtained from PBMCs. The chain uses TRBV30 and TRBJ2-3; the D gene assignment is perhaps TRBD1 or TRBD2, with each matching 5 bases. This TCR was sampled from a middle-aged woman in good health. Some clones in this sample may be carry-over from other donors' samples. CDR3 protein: CACGTAPSTDTQYF. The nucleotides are TGTGCCTGCGGGACGGCCCCTAGCACAGATACGCAGTATTTT.